The sample holds a few counts of the clone carrying this TCR beta chain. The source of the sample is a study of T-cell reconstitution after alpha-beta-depleted transplantation in children. This CDR3 contains 13 residues. Germline CDR1 reads MDHEN; CDR2 reads SYDVKM. V was shortened by 7 bases and J by 5 bases, with 14 bases between the two germline ends. This sample's TCRbeta library carried unique molecular identifier barcodes. One entry per CDR3 protein, called by TCRdb with MiXCR from the PCR reads. Among about 360,000 distinct CDR3 sequences listed, about 14% were seen once. The chain has TRBV28 and TRBJ2-5, with D possibly matching TRBD2 (5 bases). Source: PBMCs, taken from the stem cell graft. The clonotype comes from a human donor who donated a stem cell graft to a child with Fanconi anemia. The CDR3 protein is CASKTWRRETQYF. The CDR3 bases are TGTGCCAGCAAAACCTGGCGGAGGGAGACCCAGTACTTC.